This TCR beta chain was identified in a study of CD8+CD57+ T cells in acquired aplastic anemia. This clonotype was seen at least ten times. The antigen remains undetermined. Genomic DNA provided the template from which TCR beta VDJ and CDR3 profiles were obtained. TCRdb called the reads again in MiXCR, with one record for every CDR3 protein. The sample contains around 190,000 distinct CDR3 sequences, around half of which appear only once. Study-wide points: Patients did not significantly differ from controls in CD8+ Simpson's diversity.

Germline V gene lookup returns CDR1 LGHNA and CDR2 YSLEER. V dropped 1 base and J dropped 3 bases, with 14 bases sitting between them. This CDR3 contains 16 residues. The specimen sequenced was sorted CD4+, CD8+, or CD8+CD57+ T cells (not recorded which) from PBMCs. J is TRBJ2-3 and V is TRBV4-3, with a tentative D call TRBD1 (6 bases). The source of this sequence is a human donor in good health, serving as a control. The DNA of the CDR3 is TGCGCCAGCAGCCAAGCCAGGGGCTGGATTACAGATACGCAGTATTTT. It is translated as CASSQARGWITDTQYF.